This T cell receptor beta chain was recorded in a study of blood T cell repertoires in COVID-19. Across the study: Sample material is recorded as cDNA or gDNA derived from T cells, B-cell-depleted T cells, or PBMCs.

Repertoires were generated with immunoSEQ multiplex PCR, while TCRdb's copy carries only in-frame clones and drops some. Seen here are around 250,000 clones, around 83% observed once, and the top ten hold about 5%. In terms of age and location, participants ranged from roughly 18 to 95 years and lived in 24 US areas. Cohort placement rested on clinical history that participants reported themselves. With respect to this clone: Other DNA sequences in this sample translate to the same CDR3.

V lost 3 bases to trimming and J lost 7 bases, with 6 bases between them. CDR3 size: 12 residues. This clonotype was obtained from a man in his forties or fifties who had been exposed to COVID-19. The sequenced material came from PBMCs or T cells enriched from blood (not recorded which). The chain uses TRBV12-3 or TRBV12-4 and TRBJ2-2, with D hard to call. The CDR3 DNA reads as TGTGCCAGCAGTTTCGGCGGCGGGGAGCTGTTTTTT. Translating it yields CASSFGGGELFF.